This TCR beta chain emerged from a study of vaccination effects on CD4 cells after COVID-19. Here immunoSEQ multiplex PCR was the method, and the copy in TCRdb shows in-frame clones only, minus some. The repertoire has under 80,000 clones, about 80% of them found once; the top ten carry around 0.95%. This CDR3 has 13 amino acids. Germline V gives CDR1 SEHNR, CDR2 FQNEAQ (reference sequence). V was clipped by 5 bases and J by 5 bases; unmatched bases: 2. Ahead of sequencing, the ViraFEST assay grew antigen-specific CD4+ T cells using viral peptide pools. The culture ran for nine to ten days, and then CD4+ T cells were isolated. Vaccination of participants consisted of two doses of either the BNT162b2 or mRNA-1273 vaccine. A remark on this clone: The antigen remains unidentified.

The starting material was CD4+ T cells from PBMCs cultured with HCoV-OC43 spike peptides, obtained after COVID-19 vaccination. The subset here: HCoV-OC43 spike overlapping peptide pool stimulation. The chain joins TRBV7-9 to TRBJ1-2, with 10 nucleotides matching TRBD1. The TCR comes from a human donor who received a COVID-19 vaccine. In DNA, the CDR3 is TGTGCCAGCAGCGAGGGACAGGGGTATGGCTACACCTTC. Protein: CASSEGQGYGYTF.